This TCR beta chain came from a study of cytomegalovirus exposure and HLA in healthy donors. As for the study in general: Earlier findings included more than 95 million unique TCR beta sequences obtained from 170 million or so T cells.

Amplification used 60 Vbeta primers and 13 Jbeta primers. Here immunoSEQ multiplex PCR was the method, and the copy in TCRdb shows in-frame clones only, minus some. The repertoire table contains under 200,000 clones. Details on this clone: The antigen remains undetermined.

Study-level points and caveats: CMV antigen specificity was confirmed in vitro for a few CMV-associated chains. Some TCR beta chains (roughly 150 of them) were listed as cytomegalovirus-associated. In a later analysis, a genetic analysis reported fewer productive-TCR N-insertions in an Asian-associated ancestry cluster than the cohort average.

Trimming took 6 bases from V and 2 from J, leaving 17 bases between them. Germline lookup yields CDR1 ENHRY and CDR2 SYGVKD. This CDR3 spans 16 amino acids. The TCR comes from a woman in her late teens or twenties in good health and CMV-seropositive. The J gene is TRBJ1-5, the V gene TRBV10-3; D uncertain. The sample comprised PBMCs. The CDR3 DNA sequence: TGTGCCATCAGCGACACATGGGTCGGGGGCAATCAGCCCCAGCATTTT. It translates to CAISDTWVGGNQPQHF.